This TCR beta chain came from a study of T cell responses to AZD1222 COVID-19 vaccine. About the research overall: Second-dose schedules of about 4 or about 12 weeks were combined.

General study points: Unmutated variant regions are reportedly the target of nearly half of TCRs that are spike-specific. Regions 160-218 and 743-854 held dominance among vaccine-associated CD4 TCRs, which spanned spike.

Trimming removed 7 bases at V and 0 bases at J, with 9 bases between. CDR3 size: 14 residues. Germline V lookup: CDR1 LNHDA, CDR2 SQIVND (reference sequence). On this clone: Antigen unknown.

Sequenced by immunoSEQ multiplex PCR; TCRdb stores in-frame clones only, minus some. The sample holds around 130,000 clones, 85% to 90% seen once. The J gene is TRBJ2-2, the V gene TRBV19; D is possibly TRBD1 (5 bases). The sequence came from an adult in good health. Sequenced here: peripheral blood, sampled on day 0 of AZD1222 vaccination. CDR3 sequence reads: CASKATANTGELFF. The CDR3 DNA is TGTGCCAGTAAGGCGACAGCGAACACCGGGGAGCTGTTTTTT. The variable domain in full, with the rest retrieved from reference TRBV19 and TRBJ2-2, is DGGITQSPKYLFRKEGQNVTLSCEQNLNHDAMYWYRQDPGQGLRLIYYSQIVNDFQKGDIAEGYSVSREKKESFPLTVTSAQKNPTAFYLCASKATANTGELFFGEGSRLTVL.